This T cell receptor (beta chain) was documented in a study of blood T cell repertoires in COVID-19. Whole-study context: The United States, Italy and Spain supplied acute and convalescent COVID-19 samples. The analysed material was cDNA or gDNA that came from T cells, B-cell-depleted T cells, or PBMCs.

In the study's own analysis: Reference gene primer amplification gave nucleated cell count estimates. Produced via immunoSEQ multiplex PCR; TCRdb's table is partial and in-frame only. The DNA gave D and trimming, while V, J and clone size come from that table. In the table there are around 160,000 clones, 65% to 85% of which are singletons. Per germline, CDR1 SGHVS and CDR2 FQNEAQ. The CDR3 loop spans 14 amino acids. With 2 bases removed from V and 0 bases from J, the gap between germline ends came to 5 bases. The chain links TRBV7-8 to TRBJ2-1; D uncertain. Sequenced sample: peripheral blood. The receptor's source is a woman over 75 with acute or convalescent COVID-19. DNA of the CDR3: TGTGCCAGCAGCTTACTGCGCTCCTACAATGAGCAGTTCTTC. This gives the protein CASSLLRSYNEQFF.